The present T cell receptor (beta chain) was sequenced within a study of naive and memory T cell subsets. After CD4 positive bead selection, the CD4-negative fraction gave CD8 T cells. Germline CDR1 SGHRS, CDR2 YFSETQ. The length of the CDR3 is 13 residues. Between the trimmed V and J ends, which lost 0 bases and 9 bases, there was a span of 7 bases. This clonotype was detected a few times. Its specificity is unknown. Study-level points and caveats: Naive and memory subsets had different power law exponents for TCR abundance. Gini index rose across naive, CM, EM and EMRA in CD4 and CD8.

An equimolar mix of two oligonucleotides served as the beta constant-region primer for TRBC1 and TRBC2. TCRdb re-analysed the UMI-ligation and nested PCR reads in MiXCR, keeping a single row per CDR3 protein. The sample lists some 85,000 distinct CDR3 sequences; 13% were seen once. The receptor was derived from a human donor in good health. The source material was central memory CD4+ T cells from blood. The V call is TRBV5-1, the J call TRBJ1-6; D gene uncertain. The CDR3 here is CASSLGQTSPLHF. CDR3 in DNA: TGCGCCAGCAGCTTGGGGCAGACTTCACCCCTCCACTTT.